Following are 30 T cell receptor beta chains from one sample sequenced in a study of Graves' ophthalmopathy and Graves' hyperthyroidism. The TCR beta CDR3 regions underwent amplification from RNA transcripts. Following a first-round RT-PCR that used HTBI primers, a second-round multiplex PCR was carried out. TCRdb reanalysed the multiplex PCR reads using MiXCR and keeps one entry per CDR3 protein. The sample has 350,000 to 400,000 distinct CDR3 sequences, approximately 15% seen once. The source material was peripheral blood. These TCRs come from a woman younger than 30 with stable Graves' hyperthyroidism.

This clonotype was detected many times. This chain links TRBV12-5 with TRBJ2-7, with D perhaps TRBD1 (6 bases). V lost 6 bases to trimming and J lost 5 bases, with 11 bases between them. CDR3 length equals 12 residues. Germline CDR1 LGHNT, CDR2 FRNRAP. The CDR3: CASGSGVHEQYF. The CDR3 DNA reads as TGTGCTAGTGGCTCAGGGGTCCACGAGCAGTACTTC.

This clonotype occurred many times. The rearrangement links TRBV6-1 to TRBJ2-5; a weak D match, TRBD2 (7 bases). Looked up from germline, CDR1 is MNHNS and CDR2 is SASEGT. Trimming left V 6 bases short and J 3 bases short, with 11 bases between. The CDR3 has 13 residues. Here the CDR3 reads CASRRGAEETQYF. For the CDR3, the DNA is TGTGCCAGCAGACGGGGGGCAGAAGAGACCCAGTACTTC.

This clonotype was seen a few times. The chain recombines TRBV19 with TRBJ2-4, with D tentatively TRBD1 (8 bases). Germline lookup yields CDR1 LNHDA and CDR2 SQIVND (reference sequence). The ends were cut back, 10 bases at V and 3 bases at J, with 16 bases in the middle. The CDR3 covers 14 residues. CDR3 in DNA: TGTGCCACTACAGGGGGGGCCGACAAAAACATTCAGTACTTC. This sequence encodes CATTGGADKNIQYF.

The table lists this clonotype with many counts. A much larger clonotype is one base distant, so this may be a read error. The genes are TRBV2 and TRBJ1-5; D not certain. Per germline, CDR1 SNHLY and CDR2 FYNNEI. Trimming removed 6 bases from V and 0 bases from J, with 6 bases in between. The CDR3 extends over 13 amino acids. CDR3 in amino acids: CASRRSSNQPQHF. The CDR3 nucleotides are TGTGCCAGCAGGAGGTCTAGCAATCAGCCCCAGCATTTT.

This clonotype was seen a handful of times. Since a much larger clone is just one base distant, this may be a read error. The missing conserved phenylalanine or tryptophan at the end of this CDR3 makes a read error likely. The chain is built from TRBV29-1 and TRBJ1-2; D possibly corresponds to TRBD1 (6 bases). This CDR3 has 13 amino acids. Germline V CDR1 and CDR2: SQVTM, ANQGSEA. V lost 5 bases and J lost 5, with 15 bases in between. The CDR3 DNA is TGCAGCGTTAGGACAGCGGGAAAATATGGCTACACCCTC. It is translated as CSVRTAGKYGYTL.

This clonotype was counted between two and nine times. V gene TRBV5-1 combines with J gene TRBJ2-4; 7 bases are a match to TRBD2. From germline, CDR1 is SGHRS and CDR2 YFSETQ. V gave up 5 bases and J gave up 3 bases; unmatched junction bases: 8. This CDR3 is 15 amino acids long. CDR3 residues: CASSSGLKDKNIQYF. The CDR3, as DNA: TGCGCCAGCAGTTCGGGACTAAAAGACAAAAACATTCAGTACTTC.

This clonotype was seen ten or more times. The chain employs TRBV19 and TRBJ1-1, with 8 bases that match TRBD1. Losses at the gene ends were 6 bases for V and 7 bases for J; bases not matched to a gene: 10. The CDR3 covers 14 residues. Germline CDR1 LNHDA, CDR2 SQIVND (reference sequence). CDR3 nucleotide sequence: TGTGCCAGTAGGCGCCCCGGGACAGGATTTGAAGCTTTCTTT. This sequence encodes CASRRPGTGFEAFF.

This clonotype was detected ten times or more. This chain links TRBV11-2 with TRBJ1-2; D is uncertain. V lost 3 bases and J 2 bases, leaving 16 bases between the germline ends. CDR1 is SGHAT and CDR2 is FQNNGV in the germline V gene. The CDR3 runs 16 residues. CDR3 region: CASSFRVRLGNYGYTF. CDR3 nucleotide sequence: TGTGCCAGCAGCTTCCGCGTTCGGCTGGGGAACTATGGCTACACCTTC.

In this sample, this clonotype turned up many times. This sequence joins TRBV7-2 and TRBJ1-6; 9 nucleotides align to TRBD1. The CDR3 consists of 15 residues. Germline V CDR1 and CDR2: SGHTA, FQGNSA. Trimming at V came to 3 bases and at J to 7 bases, leaving 4 bases not matched to a gene. In DNA form, the CDR3 reads TGTGCCAGCAGCTTGGACAGGGGTGGGAATTCACCCCTCCACTTT. As protein: CASSLDRGGNSPLHF.

This clonotype was detected ten times or more. V usage is TRBV11-2 and J usage is TRBJ2-5, with 8 bases aligning to TRBD1. Losses at the gene ends were 1 base for V and 4 bases for J; bases not matched to a gene: 8. The CDR3 contains 16 residues. Germline CDR1 is SGHAT and CDR2 is FQNNGV. DNA for the CDR3: TGTGCCAGCAGCTTAGCCGGACAGGGCGTAATAGAGACCCAGTACTTC. It yields the protein CASSLAGQGVIETQYF.

This clonotype showed up many times. The CDR3 DNA follows: TGTGCCAGTTTTGGACAGGGCTGGTATGGCTACACCTTC. Translated: CASFGQGWYGYTF. The J gene is TRBJ1-2, the V gene TRBV19; 8 positions match TRBD1. Germline assignment: CDR1 LNHDA and CDR2 SQIVND (reference sequence). After removal of 8 bases from V and 5 bases from J, the junction contained 7 bases not matched to a gene. This CDR3 has 13 amino acids. Full variable domain (remainder filled in from reference TRBV19 and TRBJ1-2): DGGITQSPKYLFRKEGQNVTLSCEQNLNHDAMYWYRQDPGQGLRLIYYSQIVNDFQKGDIAEGYSVSREKKESFPLTVTSAQKNPTAFYLCASFGQGWYGYTFGSGTRLTVV.

This clonotype was seen ten or more times. This CDR3 reads CASSLAGQGIHEQYF. The DNA of the CDR3 is TGTGCCAGCAGTTTAGCGGGGCAGGGTATCCACGAGCAGTACTTC. The chain combines TRBV12-3 or TRBV12-4 with TRBJ2-7; D may be TRBD1 (5 bases). Trimming shortened V by 0 bases and J by 5 bases, and 14 bases separated the two germline ends. This CDR3 comprises 15 residues.

This clonotype was detected many times. The chain carries TRBV7-9 and TRBJ2-7; 7 bases align to TRBD1. The CDR3 is made up of 14 amino acids. Germline lookup yields CDR1 SEHNR and CDR2 FQNEAQ (reference sequence). V shed 5 bases, J shed 2 bases, and the junction held 6 bases outside the gene matches. The CDR3 nucleotides read TGTGCCAGCAGCCGGGGACAGAGGCCCTACGAGCAGTACTTC. Residues: CASSRGQRPYEQYF. The whole variable domain, filled in from reference TRBV7-9 and TRBJ2-7, reads DTGVSQNPRHKITKRGQNVTFRCDPISEHNRLYWYRQTLGQGPEFLTYFQNEAQLEKSRLLSDRFSAERPKGSFSTLEIQRTEQGDSAMYLCASSRGQRPYEQYFGPGTRLTVT.

The table lists this clonotype with many counts. This sequence joins TRBV27 and TRBJ2-7, with no clear D. Germline V gene lookup returns CDR1 MNHEY and CDR2 SMNVEV (reference sequence). V gave up 2 bases and J gave up 2 bases, with 10 bases separating them. CDR3 length: 14 residues. The CDR3 sequence is CASSLGPPAYEQYF. The CDR3 nucleotides read TGTGCCAGCAGTTTAGGGCCGCCAGCCTACGAGCAGTACTTC.

This clonotype was found many times. The chain uses TRBV7-2 and TRBJ1-1; 9 nucleotides line up with TRBD1. The junction had 12 bases not matched to a gene; V was cut back by 5 bases and J by 11 bases. This CDR3 comprises 14 residues. Germline CDR1 is SGHTA and CDR2 is FQGNSA. The CDR3 sequence: CASSRRLDRGRAFF. As DNA, the CDR3 is TGTGCCAGCAGCCGACGACTCGACAGGGGGAGGGCTTTCTTT.

CDR3 residues: CASSYSRTASSGYTF. CDR3 sequence (DNA): TGTGCCAGCAGTTATTCAAGGACGGCCTCCTCAGGCTACACCTTC. This chain uses TRBV6-5 with TRBJ1-2; the D is unclear. The V gene's germline CDR1 is MNHEY and CDR2 SVGAGI. The CDR3 contains 15 residues. V lost 3 bases and J 8 bases, leaving 19 bases between the germline ends.

The chain is built from TRBV15 and TRBJ1-4, with D unresolved. Looked up from germline, CDR1 is LNHNV and CDR2 is YYDKDF (reference sequence). The CDR3 is made up of 13 amino acids. Deletions cut 3 bases from V and 8 bases from J, with 10 bases between. CDR3 sequence: CATSRPVREKLFF. The CDR3 DNA is TGTGCCACCAGCAGGCCAGTTCGGGAAAAACTGTTTTTT.

This clonotype was found many times. This chain links TRBV6-1 with TRBJ1-6; D call uncertain. Germline CDR1 reads MNHNS; CDR2 reads SASEGT. This CDR3 is built from 14 residues. With 6 bases removed from V and 12 bases from J, the gap between germline ends came to 18 bases. The CDR3 sequence: CASRNQLEGLPLHF. The CDR3 DNA reads as TGTGCCAGCAGAAACCAGCTAGAAGGGTTACCCCTCCACTTT.

This clonotype was seen ten or more times. This chain uses TRBV6-1 with TRBJ1-2; D call uncertain. The CDR3 loop spans 15 amino acids. CDR1 and CDR2 from the germline V gene are MNHNS and SASEGT. Trimming took 7 bases from V and 4 from J, leaving 19 bases between them. The CDR3 sequence: CASKSVQHYSYGYTF. The CDR3 DNA reads as TGTGCCAGCAAGAGTGTACAGCACTATTCCTATGGCTACACCTTC.

This clonotype has ten or more counts. V and J are TRBV5-1 and TRBJ1-5; D remains ambiguous. This CDR3 contains 14 residues. Germline loops: CDR1 SGHRS, CDR2 YFSETQ. V shed 2 bases and J shed 0 bases, with 6 bases lying between them. CDR3 protein: CASSFGDSNQPQHF. The CDR3 bases are TGCGCCAGCAGCTTCGGTGATAGCAATCAGCCCCAGCATTTT.

This clonotype has a count of ten or more. This chain links TRBV20-1 with TRBJ1-2, with 7 bases that match TRBD1. The CDR3 totals 16 residues. With V trimmed by 6 bases and J by 0 bases, 13 bases remained unmatched. Germline V gene lookup returns CDR1 DFQATT and CDR2 SNEGSKA (reference sequence). The CDR3 sequence: CSALAEGTVTNYGYTF. The CDR3 DNA reads TGCAGTGCCCTAGCGGAGGGGACAGTTACTAACTATGGCTACACCTTC.

This clonotype was counted at least ten times. The rearrangement links TRBV7-2 to TRBJ1-1, with a possible D match to TRBD1 (5 bases). Trimming cost V 5 bases and J 6 bases, with 16 bases left between them. The CDR3 has 14 residues. In germline, CDR1 is SGHTA, CDR2 FQGNSA. CDR3 region: CASSPSGAGSEAFF. The CDR3 DNA is TGTGCCAGCAGCCCGTCCGGGGCTGGCTCTGAAGCTTTCTTT.

The sample holds many counts of this clonotype. J is TRBJ1-5 and V is TRBV2; the D is unclear. Germline V gene lookup returns CDR1 SNHLY and CDR2 FYNNEI. Trimming shortened V by 6 bases and J by 2 bases, and 14 bases separated the two germline ends. The CDR3 length is 15 residues. CDR3 DNA sequence: TGTGCCAGCAGCAACGATTTGGGTGGCAATCAGCCCCAGCATTTT. It specifies CASSNDLGGNQPQHF.

This clonotype was counted many times. It is likely a read error, because the conserved phenylalanine at the end of the CDR3 is missing. The V call is TRBV10-3, the J call TRBJ2-5; no clear D. This CDR3 contains 12 residues. The germline V and J ends were trimmed by 2 bases and 3 bases, with 4 bases remaining between them. From germline, CDR1 is ENHRY and CDR2 SYGVKD. The CDR3 here is CAISEAEETQYS. For the CDR3, the DNA is TGTGCCATCAGTGAGGCCGAAGAGACCCAGTACTCC.

This clonotype has ten or more counts. The chain is built from TRBV19 and TRBJ1-2; 8 bases are shared with TRBD1. Germline values: CDR1 LNHDA, CDR2 SQIVND (reference sequence). J gave up 0 bases and V 7 bases, and 13 bases lay outside the gene matches. The CDR3 length is 17 residues. The CDR3 loop reads CASTRAGGAGANYGYTF. The CDR3 nucleotides read TGTGCCAGTACCAGGGCAGGGGGCGCTGGGGCTAACTATGGCTACACCTTC. Full variable domain (remainder filled in from reference TRBV19 and TRBJ1-2): DGGITQSPKYLFRKEGQNVTLSCEQNLNHDAMYWYRQDPGQGLRLIYYSQIVNDFQKGDIAEGYSVSREKKESFPLTVTSAQKNPTAFYLCASTRAGGAGANYGYTFGSGTRLTVV.

The V and J genes are TRBV12-3 or TRBV12-4 and TRBJ2-7; D ambiguous. Trimming left V 6 bases short and J 5 bases short, with 11 bases between. There are 12 residues in the CDR3. The CDR3 nucleotides are TGTGCCAGCAGCCCTAAGGCCCACGAGCAGTACTTC. Its protein is CASSPKAHEQYF.

This clonotype was counted ten times or more. The chain is built from TRBV7-2 and TRBJ1-1; D is unresolved. V shed 1 base and J shed 5 bases, with 8 bases lying between them. Looked up from germline, CDR1 is SGHTA and CDR2 is FQGNSA. CDR3 size: 13 residues. DNA for the CDR3: TGTGCCAGCAGCTTAGGACCCGAGACTGAAGCTTTCTTT. This codes for CASSLGPETEAFF.

This clonotype was counted a few times. The V call is TRBV7-2, the J call TRBJ2-7, with D maybe TRBD1 (5 bases). The CDR3 contains 16 residues. Germline V gene lookup returns CDR1 SGHTA and CDR2 FQGNSA. V was trimmed by 0 bases and J by 2 bases, leaving 14 bases between them. CDR3 DNA sequence: TGTGCCAGCAGCTTAGCGCCACAGGCCGGAACCTACGAGCAGTACTTC. Translated, it gives CASSLAPQAGTYEQYF.

This clonotype was picked up many times. The gene calls are TRBV6-1 and TRBJ1-2, with D possibly TRBD1 on 6 matching bases. Germline CDR1 and CDR2: MNHNS and SASEGT. The CDR3 is made up of 14 amino acids. The ends were cut back, 4 bases at V and 4 bases at J, with 13 bases in the middle. The CDR3 DNA follows: TGTGCCAGCAGTGCGGACAGCCAGGGCTATGGCTACACCTTC. It translates to CASSADSQGYGYTF.

This clonotype was detected ten times or more. The genes are TRBV11-3 and TRBJ1-1; the D gene is possibly TRBD1 (5 bases). V was trimmed by 5 bases and J by 6 bases, leaving 10 bases between them. Germline loops: CDR1 SGHNT, CDR2 YENEEA. The CDR3 extends over 12 amino acids. Here the CDR3 reads CASSPGHPEAFF. CDR3 in DNA: TGTGCCAGCAGCCCAGGACATCCTGAAGCTTTCTTT.